This TCR beta chain stems from a study of blood T cell repertoires in COVID-19. As for the study in general: Acute-phase and convalescent COVID-19 samples originated in the United States, Italy and Spain.

CDR1 is SGHRS, CDR2 YFSETQ, per germline. The CDR3 covers 15 residues. V lost 7 bases and J lost 8, with 22 bases in between. In the study's own analysis: Estimated nucleated cell counts came from reference gene primer amplification. TCRdb's copy holds only in-frame clones and misses some; the assay was immunoSEQ multiplex PCR. The V and J calls and clone size are taken from that table; D and trimming were inferred from the DNA. The repertoire holds approximately 97,000 clones, with about nine tenths as singletons. The clonotype originates from a man aged 55 to 70 with acute or convalescent COVID-19. The rearrangement uses TRBV5-1 and TRBJ2-1, with D possibly TRBD2 on 6 matching bases. Source material: peripheral blood. The CDR3 here is CASSPGTSLGDEQFF. CDR3 in DNA: TGCGCCAGCTCCCCTGGGACTTCCCTAGGCGATGAGCAGTTCTTC.